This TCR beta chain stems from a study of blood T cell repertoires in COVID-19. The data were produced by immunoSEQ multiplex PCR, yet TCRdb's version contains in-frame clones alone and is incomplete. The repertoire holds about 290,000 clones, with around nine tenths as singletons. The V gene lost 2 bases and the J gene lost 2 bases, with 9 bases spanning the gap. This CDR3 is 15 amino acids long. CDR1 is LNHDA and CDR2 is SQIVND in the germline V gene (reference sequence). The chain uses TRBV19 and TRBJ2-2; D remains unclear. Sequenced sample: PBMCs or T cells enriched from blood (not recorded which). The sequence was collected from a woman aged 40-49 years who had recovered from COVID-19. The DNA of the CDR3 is TGTGCCAGTAGTATATCCTACTTCAACACCGGGGAGCTGTTTTTT. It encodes CASSISYFNTGELFF.